The following is a T cell receptor (beta chain) sequence with its context. Its specificity is unknown. This entry is derived from a study of cytomegalovirus exposure and HLA in healthy donors. All the people who gave samples were healthy bone marrow donors. This CDR3 contains 16 residues. V was pared by 1 base and J by 5 bases, with 16 bases between. Germline CDR1 SGDLS, CDR2 YYNGEE. Study results and limitations: A later analysis found most CMV-associated TCR beta chains apparently HLA-restricted.

Primers included in the PCR were 60 Vbeta and 13 Jbeta primers. Here immunoSEQ multiplex PCR was the method, and the copy in TCRdb shows in-frame clones only, minus some. The sample features more than 45,000 clones, with 12% in its top ten. Specimen: PBMCs. The J gene is TRBJ1-3, the V gene TRBV9; tentatively, D is TRBD1 (5 bases). This clonotype originated in a woman in her 30s in good health and CMV-seropositive. DNA for the CDR3: TGTGCCAGCAGCGTATCATCCCTCCAGGGCCGAAACACCATATATTTT. It encodes CASSVSSLQGRNTIYF. Based on the CDR3 plus reference TRBV9 and TRBJ1-3, the full variable domain is DSGVTQTPKHLITATGQRVTLRCSPRSGDLSVYWYQQSLDQGLQFLIQYYNGEERAKGNILERFSAQQFPDLHSELNLSSLELGDSALYFCASSVSSLQGRNTIYFGEGSWLTVV.